Given below is one T cell receptor (beta chain) in context. The PCR ran on 60 Vbeta and 13 Jbeta primers. Sequencing used immunoSEQ multiplex PCR; TCRdb keeps in-frame clones, though not all of them. Of roughly 200,000 clones listed, 65% to 85% are singletons. V shed 1 base, J shed 3 bases, and the junction held 9 bases outside the gene matches. Germline CDR1 SGHKS, CDR2 YYEKEE (reference sequence). The CDR3 is 16 residues long. This sample was taken from a study of cytomegalovirus exposure and HLA in healthy donors. This chain joins TRBV5-5 and TRBJ1-2; 7 bases line up with TRBD1. The origin of this receptor is a female donor in good health and CMV-seronegative. The specimen sequenced was PBMCs. In DNA form, the CDR3 reads TGTGCCAGCAGCTTGACAGGGGCAACGGTGGACTATGGCTACACCTTC. Amino acid sequence: CASSLTGATVDYGYTF.